Listed below are T cell receptor beta chains from one sample, sequenced in a study of T cell responses to AZD1222 COVID-19 vaccine. The table came from immunoSEQ multiplex PCR; TCRdb's copy has only in-frame clones and leaves some out. The sample has more than 140,000 clones, approximately 90% seen once. The sample here was peripheral blood, taken on day 0 of AZD1222 vaccination. Receptor source: an adult in good health. Both conserved end residues are part of each CDR3. A D gene is named only where the DNA matches it firmly. Size values are once, few and many counts, or a class for expanded clones, and some rows have none.

j_gene: TRBJ1-2; abundance: -; v_gene: TRBV29-1; d_gene: TRBD1; CDR3nt: TGCAGCGTCGACAGGGGGCCTTCCTATGGCTACACCTTC; CDR3aa: CSVDRGPSYGYTF
j_gene: TRBJ1-3; abundance: -; v_gene: TRBV9; d_gene: TRBD1; CDR3nt: TGTGCCAGCAGCCGCGGGACAGGGAAGGACACCATATATTTT; CDR3aa: CASSRGTGKDTIYF
j_gene: TRBJ2-2; abundance: -; v_gene: TRBV7-9; d_gene: TRBD2; CDR3nt: TGTGCCAGCAGCTCCCGACTAGCGGGGGTCCCCGACACCGGGGAGCTGTTTTTT; CDR3aa: CASSSRLAGVPDTGELFF
j_gene: TRBJ2-1; abundance: -; v_gene: TRBV4-2; d_gene: -; CDR3nt: TGTGCCAGCAGCAGGCCGGGAACCCCCCTGAGTGAGCAGTTCTTC; CDR3aa: CASSRPGTPLSEQFF
j_gene: TRBJ1-1; abundance: -; v_gene: TRBV10-3; d_gene: TRBD1; CDR3nt: TGTGCCATCAGTGATAGTAACAGGGGGCGGGATGAAGCTTTCTTT; CDR3aa: CAISDSNRGRDEAFF
j_gene: TRBJ1-2; abundance: -; v_gene: TRBV5-6; d_gene: -; CDR3nt: TGTGCCAGCAGCTCGCTACAGTGGGGCTACACCTTC; CDR3aa: CASSSLQWGYTF
j_gene: TRBJ2-1; abundance: -; v_gene: TRBV6-2/TRBV6-3; d_gene: TRBD2; CDR3nt: TGTGCCAGCAGTTACCCCTTGCCGGGAGGGCCTCGGGATGAGCAGTTCTTC; CDR3aa: CASSYPLPGGPRDEQFF
j_gene: TRBJ2-5; abundance: -; v_gene: TRBV28; d_gene: -; CDR3nt: TGTGCCAGCAGCTTCGTTCGGGAAGAGACCCAGTACTTC; CDR3aa: CASSFVREETQYF
j_gene: TRBJ2-1; abundance: -; v_gene: TRBV27; d_gene: TRBD2; CDR3nt: TGTGCCAGCAGTTTATTGGGCCTAGCTGGGAGGGAGTTCTTC; CDR3aa: CASSLLGLAGREFF
j_gene: TRBJ2-7; abundance: -; v_gene: TRBV7-2; d_gene: TRBD2; CDR3nt: TGTGCCAGCAGGGGCGGGACTAGCGGGAGTTACGAGCAGTACTTC; CDR3aa: CASRGGTSGSYEQYF
j_gene: TRBJ1-1; abundance: -; v_gene: TRBV4-2; d_gene: -; CDR3nt: TGTGCCAGCAGCCAAGATGAGGGAGGGCCTGAAGCTTTCTTT; CDR3aa: CASSQDEGGPEAFF
j_gene: TRBJ1-5; abundance: -; v_gene: TRBV28; d_gene: -; CDR3nt: TGTGCCAGCAGCTCCACAGGGAGAGGGATAGATCAGCCCCAGCATTTT; CDR3aa: CASSSTGRGIDQPQHF
j_gene: TRBJ2-1; abundance: -; v_gene: TRBV28; d_gene: TRBD1; CDR3nt: TGTGCCAGCAGCCGGTCCAGGGGGAACTACAATGAGCAGTTCTTC; CDR3aa: CASSRSRGNYNEQFF
j_gene: TRBJ2-1; abundance: few; v_gene: TRBV6-4; d_gene: TRBD2; CDR3nt: TGTGCCAGCAGCGGGGGGGACTCGGCCTACAATGAGCAGTTCTTC; CDR3aa: CASSGGDSAYNEQFF
j_gene: TRBJ2-1; abundance: -; v_gene: TRBV9; d_gene: -; CDR3nt: TGTGCCAGCAGCGTAGCTCGGGGGCCTTCCTACAATGAGCAGTTCTTC; CDR3aa: CASSVARGPSYNEQFF
j_gene: TRBJ2-7; abundance: -; v_gene: TRBV5-4; d_gene: -; CDR3nt: TGTGCCAGCAGCTTTGGGGGCAGCTCCTACGAGCAGTACTTC; CDR3aa: CASSFGGSSYEQYF
j_gene: TRBJ2-5; abundance: -; v_gene: TRBV4-2; d_gene: TRBD2; CDR3nt: TGTGCCAGCAGCCAGCCCGGGGGAGGGCCTCCCGAGACCCAGTACTTC; CDR3aa: CASSQPGGGPPETQYF
j_gene: TRBJ1-3; abundance: -; v_gene: TRBV28; d_gene: -; CDR3nt: TGTGCCAGCAGACCGGGGTTACTAGGAAACACCATATATTTT; CDR3aa: CASRPGLLGNTIYF
j_gene: TRBJ2-7; abundance: -; v_gene: TRBV19; d_gene: TRBD2; CDR3nt: TGTGCCAGTAGTATGGCGGGAGGGTCCTACGAGCAGTACTTC; CDR3aa: CASSMAGGSYEQYF
j_gene: TRBJ1-3; abundance: few; v_gene: TRBV5-6; d_gene: -; CDR3nt: TGTGCCAGCAGCTTCCCCCTGGACCTGGGAGGAAACACCATATATTTT; CDR3aa: CASSFPLDLGGNTIYF
j_gene: TRBJ2-5; abundance: -; v_gene: TRBV7-9; d_gene: -; CDR3nt: TGTGCCAGCAGCGAATGGGGGGTAACAGTACCAGAGACCCAGTACTTC; CDR3aa: CASSEWGVTVPETQYF
j_gene: TRBJ2-7; abundance: -; v_gene: TRBV15; d_gene: -; CDR3nt: TGTGCCACCAGCAGAGAGAGGATATACGAGCAGTACTTC; CDR3aa: CATSRERIYEQYF
j_gene: TRBJ2-2; abundance: -; v_gene: TRBV9; d_gene: TRBD1; CDR3nt: TGTGCCAGCAGCGTCCGACAGGGGGCAGGGGCCGGGGAGCTGTTTTTT; CDR3aa: CASSVRQGAGAGELFF
j_gene: TRBJ2-7; abundance: -; v_gene: TRBV7-2; d_gene: -; CDR3nt: TGTGCCAGCAGCCCTGTGGGGGGACCCACCTCCTACGAGCAGTACTTC; CDR3aa: CASSPVGGPTSYEQYF
j_gene: TRBJ1-1; abundance: -; v_gene: TRBV5-1; d_gene: TRBD1; CDR3nt: TGCGCCAGCAGCCAGGGGGACACTAACACTGAAGCTTTCTTT; CDR3aa: CASSQGDTNTEAFF
j_gene: TRBJ2-1; abundance: -; v_gene: TRBV24-1; d_gene: TRBD2; CDR3nt: TGTGCCACCAGTGGGCCTAGCGGGACGATCCCTCTATCTGATGAGCAGTTCTTC; CDR3aa: CATSGPSGTIPLSDEQFF
j_gene: TRBJ2-2; abundance: -; v_gene: TRBV2; d_gene: TRBD2; CDR3nt: TGTGCCAGCAGTGTTTTAGCGGGAGGGAAGAACACCGGGGAGCTGTTTTTT; CDR3aa: CASSVLAGGKNTGELFF
j_gene: TRBJ2-7; abundance: -; v_gene: TRBV5-1; d_gene: -; CDR3nt: TGCGCCAGCAGCTTGGAAGTAAGTGGGACCTACGAGCAGTACTTC; CDR3aa: CASSLEVSGTYEQYF
j_gene: TRBJ1-6; abundance: -; v_gene: TRBV3-1/TRBV3-2; d_gene: TRBD1; CDR3nt: TGTGCCAGCAGCTCAGGGGGGACAAGGAGCTCCTATAATTCACCCCTCCACTTT; CDR3aa: CASSSGGTRSSYNSPLHF
j_gene: TRBJ1-5; abundance: -; v_gene: TRBV12-3/TRBV12-4; d_gene: -; CDR3nt: TGTGCCACCTCCGGGGGGGGCAATCAGCCCCAGCATTTT; CDR3aa: CATSGGGNQPQHF
j_gene: TRBJ2-1; abundance: -; v_gene: TRBV4-3; d_gene: TRBD2; CDR3nt: TGCGCCAGCAGCCAAGCTAGCGGGAGCGCGAGTGAGCAGTTCTTC; CDR3aa: CASSQASGSASEQFF
j_gene: TRBJ2-5; abundance: -; v_gene: TRBV5-1; d_gene: -; CDR3nt: TGCGCCAGCAGCGAGGGATGGGGGGTAAAGACCCAGTACTTC; CDR3aa: CASSEGWGVKTQYF
j_gene: TRBJ2-7; abundance: once; v_gene: TRBV21-1; d_gene: -; CDR3nt: TGTGCCAGCAGCAAAGCGAAGGGACCAGACAGTTCCTACGAGCAGTACTTC; CDR3aa: CASSKAKGPDSSYEQYF
j_gene: TRBJ2-1; abundance: -; v_gene: TRBV5-1; d_gene: -; CDR3nt: TGCGCCAGCGGGATCCTAAGTGGTGAGCAGTTCTTC; CDR3aa: CASGILSGEQFF
j_gene: TRBJ1-5; abundance: -; v_gene: TRBV30; d_gene: -; CDR3nt: TGTGCCTGGAGACGGGGAAGCAATCAGCCCCAGCATTTT; CDR3aa: CAWRRGSNQPQHF
j_gene: TRBJ2-4; abundance: -; v_gene: TRBV28; d_gene: -; CDR3nt: TGTGCCAGCAGTTCTCGGGGCTCCGGCATTCAGTACTTC; CDR3aa: CASSSRGSGIQYF
j_gene: TRBJ2-7; abundance: -; v_gene: TRBV18; d_gene: -; CDR3nt: TGTGCCAGCTCACAGAGTTCAGGCTTGCAGTACTTC; CDR3aa: CASSQSSGLQYF
j_gene: TRBJ2-1; abundance: few; v_gene: TRBV5-1; d_gene: TRBD2; CDR3nt: TGCGCCAGCAGGAGGACTAGCGGAGATAGCTCCTACAATGAGCAGTTCTTC; CDR3aa: CASRRTSGDSSYNEQFF
j_gene: TRBJ1-2; abundance: -; v_gene: TRBV28; d_gene: -; CDR3nt: TGTGCCAGCAGTCCCCGTTTTAACTATGGCTACACCTTC; CDR3aa: CASSPRFNYGYTF
j_gene: TRBJ2-2; abundance: -; v_gene: TRBV6-2/TRBV6-3; d_gene: TRBD2; CDR3nt: TGTGCCAGCAGTCATCCGGGACTAGCGGTGAACACCGGGGAGCTGTTTTTT; CDR3aa: CASSHPGLAVNTGELFF
j_gene: TRBJ2-2; abundance: -; v_gene: TRBV7-9; d_gene: -; CDR3nt: TGTGCCAGCAGCAACGGGGGTCGACCGGGGGAGCTGTTTTTT; CDR3aa: CASSNGGRPGELFF
j_gene: TRBJ1-1; abundance: -; v_gene: TRBV18; d_gene: -; CDR3nt: TGTGCCAGCTCACCTTTTGCAGGGAACACTGAAGCTTTCTTT; CDR3aa: CASSPFAGNTEAFF
j_gene: TRBJ1-6; abundance: -; v_gene: TRBV28; d_gene: -; CDR3nt: TGTGCCAGCAGACCCCCGCCGGTTGGGGCCCTCCACTTT; CDR3aa: CASRPPPVGALHF
j_gene: TRBJ1-2; abundance: -; v_gene: TRBV28; d_gene: TRBD1; CDR3nt: TGTGCCAGCAGTTACGGGACAGCTAACTATGGCTACACCTTC; CDR3aa: CASSYGTANYGYTF
j_gene: TRBJ1-1; abundance: -; v_gene: TRBV4-1; d_gene: -; CDR3nt: TGCGCCAGCAGCCAAGAGGGGCAGGGGAACACTGAAGCTTTCTTT; CDR3aa: CASSQEGQGNTEAFF
j_gene: TRBJ2-5; abundance: -; v_gene: TRBV28; d_gene: TRBD2; CDR3nt: TGTGCCAGCAGTTTGGGGGGGGGAGCAGAGACCCAGTACTTC; CDR3aa: CASSLGGGAETQYF
j_gene: TRBJ2-7; abundance: once; v_gene: TRBV7-6; d_gene: -; CDR3nt: TGTGCCAGCAGCTTATCTGAGGCCACTATGGGCTACGAGCAGTACTTC; CDR3aa: CASSLSEATMGYEQYF
j_gene: TRBJ1-5; abundance: -; v_gene: TRBV15; d_gene: TRBD1; CDR3nt: TGTGCCACCAGCAGAGGGACAGGGAACCAGCCCCAGCATTTT; CDR3aa: CATSRGTGNQPQHF
j_gene: TRBJ2-7; abundance: -; v_gene: TRBV5-1; d_gene: -; CDR3nt: TGCGCCAGCCGAACAGGATCTGGCGAGCAGTACTTC; CDR3aa: CASRTGSGEQYF
j_gene: TRBJ1-1; abundance: -; v_gene: TRBV6-5; d_gene: TRBD1; CDR3nt: TGTGCCAGCAGTAGGCCGGGACAGGGAAACACTGAAGCTTTCTTT; CDR3aa: CASSRPGQGNTEAFF
j_gene: TRBJ1-1; abundance: -; v_gene: TRBV14; d_gene: -; CDR3nt: TGTGCCAGCTCGGAGAGGGACACTGAAGCTTTCTTT; CDR3aa: CASSERDTEAFF
j_gene: TRBJ2-7; abundance: -; v_gene: TRBV3-1/TRBV3-2; d_gene: -; CDR3nt: TGTGCCAGCAGCCCCTTCGGGGAAAGGATGGAGCAGTACTTC; CDR3aa: CASSPFGERMEQYF
j_gene: TRBJ2-7; abundance: few; v_gene: TRBV6-5; d_gene: TRBD1; CDR3nt: TGTGCCAGCAGTTACGGGCCCCCGACAGGGTACTACGAGCAGTACTTC; CDR3aa: CASSYGPPTGYYEQYF